The present TCR beta chain was sequenced within a study of shared clonotypes between healthy human individuals. This CDR3 is 13 amino acids long. CDR1 and CDR2 (germline): SGHNT, YENEEA. The ends lost 6 bases at V and 0 bases at J; junction bases unmatched: 2. Libraries were prepared by immunoSEQ multiplex PCR; TCRdb keeps only in-frame clonotypes and omits some of them. The sample yields about 750,000 clones, nearly 95% seen once. This clone was seen a handful of times. In the naive CD8 group, cells lacked CD45RO and were positively selected for CCR7, so terminally differentiated effector memory CD45RA+ cells were left out.

This chain joins TRBV11-3 and TRBJ2-7; 7 bases align to TRBD2. Sequencing was done on a sample of naive CD8+ T cells sorted from blood. The TCR originated in a young man in good health. The CDR3 DNA follows: TGTGCCAGCAGGGGAGGGGCCTCCTACGAGCAGTACTTC. This sequence encodes CASRGGASYEQYF.